The clone carrying this TCR beta chain was detected a few times. One entry per CDR3 protein results from TCRdb running MiXCR on the 5' RACE reads. The sample has roughly 290,000 distinct CDR3 sequences, about 8.3% seen once. The sample is drawn from a study of identical twins. This CDR3 has 14 amino acids. Germline V gives CDR1 SEHNR, CDR2 FQNEAQ (reference sequence). V was clipped by 7 bases and J by 1 base, with 13 bases between them. These data were likewise used in another study, on yellow fever vaccine responses in identical twins.

This sequence originates from a woman between 18 and 29 years old in good health. The rearrangement uses TRBV7-9 and TRBJ1-1; tentative D call: TRBD1 (6 bases). Sequencing used memory (CD45RO+) T cells sorted from blood. CDR3 coding DNA: TGTGCCAGCACCGCACAGGGATCGAACACTGAAGCTTTCTTT. It specifies CASTAQGSNTEAFF.